This T cell receptor beta chain was captured by sequencing in a study of breast tumors, draining lymph nodes, adjacent tissues (dated by TCRdb to between 2015 and 2016). With respect to the entire study: The study compared TCR beta repertoires across tumor, adjacent nontumor tissue and axillary lymph nodes from breast cancer patients. In human breast cancer, the study set out to assess how tumor, surrounding tissue and draining lymph node repertoires relate to one another and whether T cells might be exchanged between them. What the research found in general, with its limitations: T-cell repertoire diversity in tumors was found to be lower than in lymph nodes but higher than in nontumor tissue, and preferential V and J gene usage was observed. The similarity between tumor and nontumor tissue repertoires was significantly greater in luminal-like breast cancer than in basal-like breast cancer. A scenario in which most tumor T cells derive from the lymph node and then expand within tumor tissue was judged to be consistent with the data. The conclusion that tumor T cells originate in lymph nodes was framed as consistent with a hypothesis rather than directly demonstrated.

The instrument given in TCRdb is Illumina HiSeq 2000. Multiplex PCR amplification was used to build the TCR beta chain libraries. High-throughput sequencing was used to analyze the amplified TCR beta chain products. The raw public reads went through TCRdb reprocessing: fastp at Q25, MiXCR clone calling, in-frame beta chains kept. Duplicate CDR3 protein sequences are folded into a single record with the most common DNA and genes. In all, the sample holds about 89,000 distinct CDR3 sequences, and over 25% of those were seen once. Together, the top ten hold 8.1% of the sample. This clonotype was counted at least ten times. This clone's antigen is unknown. Base qualities were left out, and no much larger clone turns up one base away. The axillary draining lymph nodes of breast cancer patients were the source of the lymph node samples. The receptor was isolated from a female donor with breast cancer. Some clones in this sample may be carry-over from other donors' samples. Source material: axillary lymph node tissue.

The CDR3 loop reads CSVEAPGSLGEQYF. The nucleotides read TGCAGCGTTGAGGCCCCTGGGTCCCTCGGCGAGCAGTACTTC. The chain employs TRBV29-1 and TRBJ2-7; the D gene identity is not certain. The CDR3 goes from the cysteine to the phenylalanine over 14 residues. The entry retains the CDR3 DNA only, 42 bases that are in frame from base 1. CDR1 and CDR2 are drawn from the germline V gene: SQVTM, ANQGSEA. Trimming removed 3 bases from V and 6 bases from J, leaving 18 bases between the germline ends.